Listed below are T cell receptor beta chains from one sample, sequenced in a study of shared clonotypes between healthy human individuals. Method: immunoSEQ multiplex PCR; TCRdb's copy keeps in-frame clones and lacks some. The sample holds 2 million to 2.5 million clones, around 95% seen once. The sample consisted of naive CD4+ T cells sorted from blood. These receptors were obtained from a man younger than 35 in good health. CDR3s leave out the opening cysteine and the closing phenylalanine or tryptophan.

J gene,V gene,CDR3 protein
TRBJ1-2,TRBV5-1,ASSPGQGRGNYGYT
TRBJ1-1,TRBV10-3,AISGLNTEAF
TRBJ1-5,TRBV5-1,ASSLEGRVNQPQH
TRBJ2-3,TRBV21-1,ASIPGLTDTQY
TRBJ2-7,TRBV28,ASSLALADYEQY
TRBJ2-7,TRBV11-3,ASSLGRAATYEQY
TRBJ2-1,TRBV11-2,ASSTSSGGIEQF
TRBJ1-5,TRBV4-1,ASSQAGGLQPQH
TRBJ2-2,TRBV30,AWSVSPARRPGELF
TRBJ2-6,TRBV30,AWSHGPITGANVLT
TRBJ2-2,TRBV18,ASSPLRTGNTGELF
TRBJ2-7,TRBV5-6,ASSFDRGLGEQY
TRBJ2-7,TRBV4-1,ASSQGRDSFYEQY
TRBJ2-1,TRBV6-1,ASSETGVNEQF
TRBJ1-2,TRBV9,ASSVARVGGAYGYT
TRBJ2-1,TRBV2,ASIKLAGDNEQF
TRBJ2-5,TRBV5-5,ASSYPNDGGRAETQY
TRBJ2-5,TRBV5-1,ASSRSSVETQY
TRBJ1-2,TRBV2,ASSKLTRPAAGDGYT
TRBJ2-7,TRBV5-1,ASSRDRSSYEQY
TRBJ2-3,TRBV13,ASSLPTGTGTDTQY
TRBJ2-7,TRBV6-5,ASSRRDGTYEQY
TRBJ2-1,TRBV19,ASSPGLANYNEQF
TRBJ1-1,TRBV5-3,ARSLDLVGAPVVAF
TRBJ1-2,TRBV6-6,ASSSRTVYGYT
TRBJ1-1,TRBV5-6,ASSFPGVNTEAF
TRBJ1-5,TRBV10-3,AISESPGTQDQPQH
TRBJ2-3,TRBV28,ASSYSGGTTDTQY
TRBJ1-1,TRBV7-3,ASSPQGLIAF
TRBJ2-4,TRBV19,ASSHFGLAKNIQY
TRBJ2-1,TRBV6-5,ASSRDRVEQF
TRBJ2-7,TRBV5-1,ASSWGQELREQY
TRBJ1-3,TRBV5-1,ASSLTGGSGNTIY
TRBJ2-5,TRBV6-5,ASSYSRITETQY
TRBJ1-2,TRBV21-1,ASSKVRVNYGYT
TRBJ2-3,TRBV7-2,ASSPPGTDTQY
TRBJ2-7,TRBV6-7,ASSYGGHEQY
TRBJ2-1,TRBV6-6,ASSSSGGDNEQF
TRBJ1-1,TRBV27,ASSRLLGEAF
TRBJ1-1,TRBV29-1,SVDRVLDTEAF
TRBJ2-6,TRBV6-1,ASSEAEGFGANVLT
TRBJ2-7,TRBV27,ASRLRPDSFTEQY
TRBJ1-2,TRBV6-5,ASTPGGGPDYGYT
TRBJ1-2,TRBV7-9,ASSPDRPPHYGYT
TRBJ1-5,TRBV7-9,ASSPSSNNQPQH
TRBJ1-2,TRBV6-1,ASSRQGEGYGYT
TRBJ1-5,TRBV7-9,ASSYKGVRRQPQH
TRBJ1-2,TRBV27,ASSQARANYGYT
TRBJ1-5,TRBV2,ASSQGSGRNQPQH
TRBJ2-4,TRBV6-1,ASLVVRTTSVIQY
TRBJ1-6,TRBV5-1,ASSLIIGQGPSPLH
TRBJ1-2,TRBV25-1,ASSPQGDTKGYT
TRBJ2-7,TRBV7-9,ASSLIIGGDSYEQY
TRBJ2-7,TRBV5-6,ASSLRTSGLYEQY